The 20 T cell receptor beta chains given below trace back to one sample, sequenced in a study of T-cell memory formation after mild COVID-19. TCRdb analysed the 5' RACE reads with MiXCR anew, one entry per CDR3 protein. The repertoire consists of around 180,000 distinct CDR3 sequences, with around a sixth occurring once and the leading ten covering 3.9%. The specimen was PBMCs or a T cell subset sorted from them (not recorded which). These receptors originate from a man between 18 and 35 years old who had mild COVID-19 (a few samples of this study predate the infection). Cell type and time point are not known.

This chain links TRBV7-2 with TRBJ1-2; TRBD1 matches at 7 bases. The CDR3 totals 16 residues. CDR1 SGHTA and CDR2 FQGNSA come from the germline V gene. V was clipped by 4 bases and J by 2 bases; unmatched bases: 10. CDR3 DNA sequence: TGTGCCAGCAGCTCGGCAGGGGGTGTCGACAACTATGGCTACACCTTC. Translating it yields CASSSAGGVDNYGYTF.

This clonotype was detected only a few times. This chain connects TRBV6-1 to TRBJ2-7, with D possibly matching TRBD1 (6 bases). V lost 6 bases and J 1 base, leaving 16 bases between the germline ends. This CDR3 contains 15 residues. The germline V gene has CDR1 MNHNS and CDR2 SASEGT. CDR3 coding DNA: TGTGCCAGCAGCGAACCCCACCAGGGGTCCTACGAGCAGTACTTC. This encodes CASSEPHQGSYEQYF.

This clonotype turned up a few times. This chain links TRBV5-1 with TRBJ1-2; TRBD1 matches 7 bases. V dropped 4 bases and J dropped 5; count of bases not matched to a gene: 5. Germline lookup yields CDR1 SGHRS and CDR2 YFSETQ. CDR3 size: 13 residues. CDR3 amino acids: CASSPGQVYGYTF. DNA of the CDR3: TGCGCCAGCAGCCCAGGACAGGTTTATGGCTACACCTTC.

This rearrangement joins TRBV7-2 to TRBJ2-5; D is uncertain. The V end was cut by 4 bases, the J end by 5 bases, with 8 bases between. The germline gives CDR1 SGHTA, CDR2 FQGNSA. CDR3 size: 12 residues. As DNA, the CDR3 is TGTGCCAGCAGCTCGCTATGGGAGACCCAGTACTTC. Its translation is CASSSLWETQYF.

The CDR3 here is CASRDSRYTGANVLTF. Written as DNA, the CDR3 is TGTGCCAGCAGAGACAGCAGGTACACTGGGGCCAACGTCCTGACTTTC. This rearrangement joins TRBV6-6 to TRBJ2-6; TRBD1 is a possible D gene (5 bases). The CDR3 sequence is 16 residues long. Germline lookup yields CDR1 MNHNY and CDR2 SVGAGI (reference sequence). V lost 6 bases and J lost 2, with 14 bases in between.

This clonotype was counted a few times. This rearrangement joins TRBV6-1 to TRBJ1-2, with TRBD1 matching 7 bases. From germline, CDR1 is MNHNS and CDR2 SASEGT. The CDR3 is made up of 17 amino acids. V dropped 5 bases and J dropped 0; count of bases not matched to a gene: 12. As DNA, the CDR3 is TGTGCCAGCAGTAAGAGACAGGGACTTCAAGCTAACTATGGCTACACCTTC. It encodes CASSKRQGLQANYGYTF.

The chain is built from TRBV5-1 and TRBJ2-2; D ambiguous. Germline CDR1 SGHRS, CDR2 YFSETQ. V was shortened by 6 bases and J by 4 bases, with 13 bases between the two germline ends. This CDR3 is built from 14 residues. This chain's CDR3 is CASMAGVITGELFF. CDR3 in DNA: TGCGCCAGCATGGCTGGAGTGATCACCGGGGAGCTGTTTTTT.

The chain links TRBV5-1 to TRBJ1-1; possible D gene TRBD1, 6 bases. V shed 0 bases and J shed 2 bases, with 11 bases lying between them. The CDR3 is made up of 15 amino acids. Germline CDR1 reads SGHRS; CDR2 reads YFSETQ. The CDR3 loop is CASSLAPDSNTEAFF. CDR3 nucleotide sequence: TGCGCCAGCAGCTTGGCTCCGGACAGCAACACTGAAGCTTTCTTT.

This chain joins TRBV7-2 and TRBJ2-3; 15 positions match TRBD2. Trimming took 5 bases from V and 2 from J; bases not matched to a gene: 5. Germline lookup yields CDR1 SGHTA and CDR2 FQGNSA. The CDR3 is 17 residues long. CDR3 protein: CASSPGLAGGSTDTQYF. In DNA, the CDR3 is TGTGCCAGCAGCCCCGGACTAGCGGGGGGGTCCACAGATACGCAGTATTTT.

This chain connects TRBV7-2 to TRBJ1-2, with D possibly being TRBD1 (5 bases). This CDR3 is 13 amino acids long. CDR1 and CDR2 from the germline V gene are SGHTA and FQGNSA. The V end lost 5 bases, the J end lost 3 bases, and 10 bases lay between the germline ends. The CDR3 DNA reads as TGTGCCAGCAGCCCTACAGGAGACTATGGCTACACCTTC. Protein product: CASSPTGDYGYTF.

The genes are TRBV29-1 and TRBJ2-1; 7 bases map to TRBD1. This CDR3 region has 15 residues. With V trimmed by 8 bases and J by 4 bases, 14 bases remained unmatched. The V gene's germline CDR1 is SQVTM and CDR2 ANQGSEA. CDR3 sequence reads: CSIRQGKRTYNEQFF. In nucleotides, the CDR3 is TGCAGCATACGACAGGGTAAGAGAACTTACAATGAGCAGTTCTTC.

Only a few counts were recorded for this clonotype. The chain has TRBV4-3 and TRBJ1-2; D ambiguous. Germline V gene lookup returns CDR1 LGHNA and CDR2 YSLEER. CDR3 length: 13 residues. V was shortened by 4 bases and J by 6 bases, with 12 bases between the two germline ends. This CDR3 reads CASSPQLGNGYTF. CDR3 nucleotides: TGCGCCAGCAGCCCCCAGTTGGGGAATGGCTACACCTTC.

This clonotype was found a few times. CDR3 sequence (DNA): TGTGCCATCAGGCTTAGCGGGGGGGACAATGAGCAGTTCTTC. Encoded protein: CAIRLSGGDNEQFF. The chain couples TRBV10-3 to TRBJ2-1; 11 bases align to TRBD2. V shed 6 bases, J shed 5 bases, and the junction held 3 bases outside the gene matches. Per germline, CDR1 ENHRY and CDR2 SYGVKD. The CDR3 is 14 residues long.

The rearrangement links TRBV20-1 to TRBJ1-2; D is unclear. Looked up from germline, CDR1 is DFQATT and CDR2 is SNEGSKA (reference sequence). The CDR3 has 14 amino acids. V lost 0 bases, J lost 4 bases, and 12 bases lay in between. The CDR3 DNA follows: TGCAGTGCTAGAGATCTTGGGCATGGCTATGGCTACACCTTC. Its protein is CSARDLGHGYGYTF.

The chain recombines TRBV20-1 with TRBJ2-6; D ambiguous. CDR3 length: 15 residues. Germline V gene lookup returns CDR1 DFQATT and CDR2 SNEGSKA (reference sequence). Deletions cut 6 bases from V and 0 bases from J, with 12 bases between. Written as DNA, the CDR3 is TGCAGTGCGCGCGACCGGACCTCTGGGGCCAACGTCCTGACTTTC. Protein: CSARDRTSGANVLTF.

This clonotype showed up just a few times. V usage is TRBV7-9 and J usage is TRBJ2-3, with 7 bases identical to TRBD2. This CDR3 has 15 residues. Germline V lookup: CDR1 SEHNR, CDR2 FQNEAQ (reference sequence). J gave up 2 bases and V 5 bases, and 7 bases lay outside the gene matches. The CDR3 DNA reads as TGTGCCAGCAGCGGGACTGGGGGGGACACAGATACGCAGTATTTT. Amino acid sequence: CASSGTGGDTDTQYF.

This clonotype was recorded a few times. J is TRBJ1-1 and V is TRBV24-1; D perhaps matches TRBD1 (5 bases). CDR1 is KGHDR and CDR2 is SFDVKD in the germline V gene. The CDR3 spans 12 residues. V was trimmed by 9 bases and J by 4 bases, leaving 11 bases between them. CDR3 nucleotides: TGTGCCACCGGGGGGGTAGGCACTGAAGCTTTCTTT. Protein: CATGGVGTEAFF.

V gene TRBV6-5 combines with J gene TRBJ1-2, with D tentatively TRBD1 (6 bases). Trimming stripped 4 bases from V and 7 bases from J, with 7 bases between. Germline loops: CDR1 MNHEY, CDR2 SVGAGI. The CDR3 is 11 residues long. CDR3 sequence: CASSSRGGYTF. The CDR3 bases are TGTGCCAGCAGTTCCAGGGGTGGCTACACCTTC.

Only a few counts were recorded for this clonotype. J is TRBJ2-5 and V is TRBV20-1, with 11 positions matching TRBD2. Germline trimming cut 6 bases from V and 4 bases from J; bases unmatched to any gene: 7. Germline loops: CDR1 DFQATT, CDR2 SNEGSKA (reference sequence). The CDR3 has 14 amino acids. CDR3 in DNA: TGCAGTGCAAGTAGCGGGGGGGCTGGAGAGACCCAGTACTTC. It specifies CSASSGGAGETQYF.

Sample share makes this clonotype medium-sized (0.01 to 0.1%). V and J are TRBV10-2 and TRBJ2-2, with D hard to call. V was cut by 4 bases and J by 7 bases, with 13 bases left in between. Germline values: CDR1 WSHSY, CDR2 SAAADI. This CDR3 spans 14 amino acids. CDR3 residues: CASSGALLVGELFF. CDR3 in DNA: TGCGCCAGCAGTGGGGCCCTACTCGTCGGGGAGCTGTTTTTT.